Listed below are T cell receptor beta chains from one sample, sequenced in a study of blood T cell repertoires in COVID-19. The protocol was immunoSEQ multiplex PCR, while the TCRdb copy is restricted to in-frame clones and leaves out a portion. Of about 54,000 clones listed, around 84% are singletons. Sequenced input: peripheral blood. Receptors were obtained from a man between 50 and 59 years old with acute or convalescent COVID-19. Both conserved end residues are part of each CDR3. D genes are given only for firm matches. Clone size appears in some rows only: once, few, many, or a class for an expanded clone.

clone_size	d_call	v_call	j_call	cdr3_aa	cdr3_nt
NA	TRBD1	TRBV5-1	TRBJ2-7	CASSLDLGDRGRYEQYF	TGCGCCAGCAGCTTGGACCTCGGGGACAGGGGCAGGTACGAGCAGTACTTC
few	TRBD1	TRBV18	TRBJ1-4	CASSHGQGATNEKLFF	TGTGCCAGCTCCCACGGACAGGGGGCAACTAATGAAAAACTGTTTTTT
NA	TRBD1	TRBV7-9	TRBJ2-7	CASSLDRGEQYF	TGTGCCAGCAGCTTAGACAGGGGCGAGCAGTACTTC
NA	TRBD1	TRBV10-3	TRBJ2-7	CAITKDRDTYEQYF	TGTGCCATCACCAAGGACAGGGACACCTACGAGCAGTACTTC
NA	NA	TRBV5-6	TRBJ1-4	CASSSGTMNEKLFF	TGTGCCAGCAGCTCCGGGACAATGAATGAAAAACTGTTTTTT
NA	TRBD1	TRBV2	TRBJ1-2	CASSETAGGNYGYTF	TGTGCCAGCAGTGAAACTGCAGGGGGAAACTATGGCTACACCTTC
NA	NA	TRBV6-5	TRBJ2-7	CASSYSTGESSYEQYF	TGTGCCAGCAGTTACTCGACAGGAGAAAGCTCCTACGAGCAGTACTTC
NA	TRBD1	TRBV4-1	TRBJ2-7	CASSPEQGYEQYF	TGCGCCAGCAGCCCCGAACAGGGGTACGAGCAGTACTTC
NA	NA	TRBV7-2	TRBJ2-3	CASSLGWSPTDTQYF	TGTGCCAGCAGCTTAGGATGGAGCCCCACAGATACGCAGTATTTT
NA	TRBD1	TRBV29-1	TRBJ1-2	CSVRTGNGYTF	TGCAGCGTTCGGACAGGGAATGGCTACACCTTC
NA	TRBD2	TRBV15	TRBJ2-1	CATSFRTSGAEQFF	TGTGCCACCAGCTTTCGGACTAGCGGGGCCGAGCAGTTCTTC
NA	NA	TRBV2	TRBJ1-2	CASMRENSNYGYTF	TGTGCCAGCATGAGGGAGAACTCTAACTATGGCTACACCTTC
NA	NA	TRBV7-9	TRBJ1-4	CASSLVSGATNEKLFF	TGTGCCAGCAGCTTAGTGTCAGGGGCAACTAATGAAAAACTGTTTTTT
NA	TRBD2	TRBV5-1	TRBJ2-7	CASSLAPGLAGNEQYF	TGCGCCAGCAGCTTGGCTCCGGGACTAGCGGGTAACGAGCAGTACTTC
few	NA	TRBV7-3	TRBJ1-1	CASSPILSPTTEAFF	TGTGCCAGCAGCCCGATACTCAGTCCGACAACTGAAGCTTTCTTT